Below are 27 T cell receptor beta chains sequenced from a single sample in a study of blood T cell repertoires in COVID-19. Sequencing was performed with immunoSEQ multiplex PCR; in TCRdb, only in-frame clones are kept and a portion is missing. The sample records 100,000 to 110,000 clones, around 85% being singletons. What was sequenced was peripheral blood. These receptors were collected from a human donor in a cohort sampled during active COVID-19.

This chain joins TRBV6-6 and TRBJ1-1, with D hard to call. Germline V CDR1 and CDR2: MNHNY, SVGAGI (reference sequence). CDR3 length equals 13 residues. The V and J ends lost 2 bases and 3 bases respectively, with 7 bases between them. CDR3 sequence (DNA): TGTGCCAGCAGTTACAGCGTTGACACTGAAGCTTTCTTT. Translation gives CASSYSVDTEAFF.

This chain uses TRBV6-5 with TRBJ1-4; the D gene is possibly TRBD1 (6 bases). Germline lookup yields CDR1 MNHEY and CDR2 SVGAGI. V was clipped by 4 bases and J by 4 bases, with 10 bases between them. The CDR3 runs 14 residues. The chain's CDR3 is CASSSGHNNEKLFF. CDR3 in DNA: TGTGCCAGCAGTTCGGGACACAATAATGAAAAACTGTTTTTT.

The chain couples TRBV12-3 or TRBV12-4 to TRBJ2-1; D perhaps matches TRBD1 (6 bases). V lost 4 bases and J lost 8, with 9 bases in between. CDR3 length: 12 residues. The chain's CDR3 is CASSYRVHEQFF. The CDR3 region has the DNA TGTGCCAGCAGTTACAGGGTCCATGAGCAGTTCTTC.

This clone was seen just once. The CDR3 reads CASSPRTGGRETQYF. CDR3 nucleotide sequence: TGTGCCAGCAGTCCCCGAACAGGGGGCCGTGAGACCCAGTACTTC. The chain uses TRBV27 and TRBJ2-5; TRBD1 matches 9 bases. With 5 bases clipped from V and 5 bases from J, the junction kept 9 bases outside the gene matches. This CDR3 has 15 amino acids. Per the germline V gene, CDR1 is MNHEY and CDR2 is SMNVEV (reference sequence).

The genes are TRBV5-1 and TRBJ1-6; 9 bases map to TRBD1. V was clipped by 5 bases and J by 7 bases; unmatched bases: 4. Germline V gene sequence: CDR1 SGHRS, CDR2 YFSETQ. This CDR3 region has 14 residues. The CDR3 loop reads CASRSGTGNSPLHF. CDR3 sequence (DNA): TGCGCCAGCAGATCCGGGACAGGGAATTCACCCCTCCACTTT.

The chain carries TRBV7-9 and TRBJ1-1; D gene ambiguous. This CDR3 spans 13 amino acids. The ends were cut back, 4 bases at V and 6 bases at J, with 12 bases in the middle. Germline assignment: CDR1 SEHNR and CDR2 FQNEAQ (reference sequence). CDR3 in amino acids: CASSSQLISEAFF. CDR3 DNA sequence: TGTGCCAGCAGCTCCCAGTTAATATCTGAAGCTTTCTTT. Complete variable domain (other parts from reference TRBV7-9 and TRBJ1-1): DTGVSQNPRHKITKRGQNVTFRCDPISEHNRLYWYRQTLGQGPEFLTYFQNEAQLEKSRLLSDRFSAERPKGSFSTLEIQRTEQGDSAMYLCASSSQLISEAFFGQGTRLTVV.

The V gene is TRBV19, the J gene TRBJ1-3; D gene unclear. CDR1 is LNHDA and CDR2 is SQIVND in the germline V gene (reference sequence). The length of the CDR3 is 14 residues. V was shortened by 2 bases and J by 2 bases, with 7 bases between the two germline ends. Here the CDR3 DNA reads TGTGCCAGTAGTATACGGGGAGCTGGAAACACCATATATTTT. It yields the protein CASSIRGAGNTIYF.

The V and J genes are TRBV24-1 and TRBJ2-7; maybe TRBD2 (10 bases). CDR1 is KGHDR, CDR2 SFDVKD, per germline. Trimming stripped 9 bases from V and 3 bases from J, with 32 bases between. The CDR3 spans 19 residues. CDR3 nucleotides: TGTGCCACCGGGACAGGGAACGGGGCTAGCGGGAGACGGGTCTACGAGCAGTACTTC. It encodes CATGTGNGASGRRVYEQYF.

This clone was observed a single time. This chain links TRBV10-3 with TRBJ2-2, with D maybe TRBD1 (6 bases). This CDR3 is built from 16 residues. Germline lookup yields CDR1 ENHRY and CDR2 SYGVKD. V lost 5 bases, J lost 6 bases, and 19 bases lay in between. The CDR3 DNA reads TGTGCCATCAGTCTACAGGGAGTGACGGTCGCCGGGGAGCTGTTTTTT. Translating gives CAISLQGVTVAGELFF.

This clone appeared a few times. V and J are TRBV7-9 and TRBJ1-1; D is undetermined. The CDR3 spans 13 residues. Trimming shortened V by 1 base and J by 3 bases, and 6 bases separated the two germline ends. Germline CDR1 and CDR2: SEHNR and FQNEAQ (reference sequence). This CDR3 is CASSLVADTEAFF. CDR3 DNA sequence: TGTGCCAGCAGCTTAGTGGCGGACACTGAAGCTTTCTTT.

V is TRBV29-1 and J is TRBJ2-1, with 11 bases fitting TRBD2. The V gene end was trimmed by 3 bases and the J gene end by 2 bases; junction bases not matched to a gene: 12. From germline, CDR1 is SQVTM and CDR2 ANQGSEA. The CDR3 covers 18 residues. The CDR3 protein is CSVDSLGRLAGTYNEQFF. CDR3 in DNA: TGCAGCGTTGATTCGTTGGGTAGACTAGCGGGAACCTACAATGAGCAGTTCTTC.

V and J are TRBV6-2 or TRBV6-3 and TRBJ2-2; D ambiguous. Germline CDR1 reads MNHEY; CDR2 reads SVGEGT. The CDR3 loop spans 16 amino acids. The V end lost 3 bases, the J end lost 8 bases, and 19 bases lay between the germline ends. The CDR3 reads CASSYPDNHASGELFF. In nucleotides, the CDR3 is TGTGCCAGCAGTTATCCCGACAACCATGCATCTGGGGAGCTGTTTTTT.

The V and J genes are TRBV27 and TRBJ2-3, with 10 positions matching TRBD1. This CDR3 is built from 12 residues. The trim removed 2 bases at V and 13 bases at J, leaving 3 bases unmatched. CDR1 MNHEY and CDR2 SMNVEV come from the germline V gene (reference sequence). The CDR3 sequence is CASSLPGTGEYF. Here the CDR3 DNA reads TGTGCCAGCAGTTTACCAGGGACAGGGGAGTATTTT.

The rearrangement uses TRBV9 and TRBJ1-5, with 7 bases lining up with TRBD1. Germline V lookup: CDR1 SGDLS, CDR2 YYNGEE. With V trimmed by 3 bases and J by 0 bases, 3 bases remained unmatched. The CDR3 has 15 amino acids. Here the CDR3 DNA reads TGTGCCAGCAGCGGGGGACAGCATAGCAATCAGCCCCAGCATTTT. Its translation: CASSGGQHSNQPQHF.

V gene TRBV12-3 or TRBV12-4 combines with J gene TRBJ1-3; 7 bases line up with TRBD1. The CDR3 length is 13 residues. The ends lost 5 bases at V and 2 bases at J; junction bases unmatched: 0. CDR3 in amino acids: CASSGTAGNTIYF. CDR3 sequence (DNA): TGTGCCAGCAGTGGGACAGCTGGAAACACCATATATTTT.

This chain connects TRBV12-3 or TRBV12-4 to TRBJ1-6, with a possible D match to TRBD1 (6 bases). The CDR3 has 13 amino acids. The ends were cut back, 7 bases at V and 10 bases at J, with 14 bases in the middle. The CDR3 nucleotides read TGTGCCAGCACGCAGACAGGCGTCTCACCCCTCCACTTT. This codes for CASTQTGVSPLHF.

The genes are TRBV10-2 and TRBJ2-5, with 9 nucleotides matching TRBD2. Germline CDR1 is WSHSY and CDR2 is SAAADI. Trimming at V came to 5 bases and at J to 5 bases, leaving 12 bases not matched to a gene. The CDR3 consists of 16 residues. The DNA for the CDR3 is TGCGCCAGCAGTAATAGGGGCGGGAGGGGTTCGGAGACCCAGTACTTC. The encoded protein is CASSNRGGRGSETQYF.

For this clone: A read error may produce the germline difference seen at one junction end. The genes are TRBV3-1 (or the pseudogene TRBV3-2) and TRBJ2-7, with a possible D match to TRBD1 (5 bases). Per the germline V gene, CDR1 is LGHDT and CDR2 is YNNKEL (reference sequence). The CDR3 loop spans 12 amino acids. Here the CDR3 DNA reads TGTGCCAGCAGCCAAGGGCCAGGGAACGGGCACTTC. Protein: CASSQGPGNGHF.

This sequence joins TRBV6-2 or TRBV6-3 and TRBJ1-2, with 7 positions matching TRBD1. Unmatched junction bases numbered 6, after V lost 4 bases and J lost 4 bases. The germline V gene encodes CDR1 MNHEY and CDR2 SVGEGT. The CDR3 totals 14 residues. CDR3 in DNA: TGTGCCAGCAGTTTTAACAGGGGTCGCTATGGCTACACCTTC. Its protein product is CASSFNRGRYGYTF.

This clone was picked up one time. The chain has TRBV11-3 and TRBJ2-5; 11 bases match TRBD1. The trim removed 5 bases at V and 4 bases at J, leaving 6 bases unmatched. This CDR3 spans 15 amino acids. Germline-derived CDR1 and CDR2 are SGHNT and YENEEA. The CDR3 reads CASSSSGTGGETQYF. Written as DNA, the CDR3 is TGTGCCAGCAGCAGTTCCGGGACAGGGGGAGAGACCCAGTACTTC.

This chain joins TRBV9 and TRBJ2-1, with a tentative D call TRBD2 (5 bases). CDR3 length: 15 amino acids. Trimming removed 3 bases from V and 4 bases from J, with 14 bases in between. CDR1 SGDLS and CDR2 YYNGEE come from the germline V gene. The CDR3 sequence: CASSAKTSGYNEQFF. Written as DNA, the CDR3 is TGTGCCAGCAGCGCGAAAACCTCGGGGTACAATGAGCAGTTCTTC. Variable domain in full (rest from reference TRBV9 and TRBJ2-1): DSGVTQTPKHLITATGQRVTLRCSPRSGDLSVYWYQQSLDQGLQFLIQYYNGEERAKGNILERFSAQQFPDLHSELNLSSLELGDSALYFCASSAKTSGYNEQFFGPGTRLTVL.

The chain recombines TRBV19 with TRBJ1-4, with 7 nucleotides matching TRBD1. The germline V gene encodes CDR1 LNHDA and CDR2 SQIVND (reference sequence). V was pared by 8 bases and J by 6 bases, with 3 bases of the junction left unmatched. This CDR3 is built from 12 residues. The CDR3 DNA reads as TGTGCCAGTGGAGGGGGCTATGAAAAACTGTTTTTT. This gives the protein CASGGGYEKLFF. Complete variable domain (other parts from reference TRBV19 and TRBJ1-4): DGGITQSPKYLFRKEGQNVTLSCEQNLNHDAMYWYRQDPGQGLRLIYYSQIVNDFQKGDIAEGYSVSREKKESFPLTVTSAQKNPTAFYLCASGGGYEKLFFGSGTQLSVL.

The genes are TRBV11-3 and TRBJ2-3, with D possibly being TRBD1 (6 bases). Trimming took off 5 bases at V and 3 bases at J, with 18 bases between the two ends. The CDR3 covers 16 residues. Germline V gene data show CDR1 as SGHNT and CDR2 as YENEEA. The CDR3 here is CASSPRTAGRTDTQYF. The CDR3 DNA sequence: TGTGCCAGCAGCCCTCGGACAGCAGGACGAACAGATACGCAGTATTTT.

V is TRBV24-1 and J is TRBJ2-4; D is possibly TRBD2 (5 bases). The V end was cut by 9 bases, the J end by 4 bases, with 12 bases between. Germline V gene sequence: CDR1 KGHDR, CDR2 SFDVKD. This CDR3 has 13 residues. For the CDR3, the DNA is TGTGCCACCCTGAGGGAAGGTAAAAACATTCAGTACTTC. Translation gives CATLREGKNIQYF.

The chain carries TRBV7-2 and TRBJ1-2; 9 bases map to TRBD1. Germline CDR1 SGHTA, CDR2 FQGNSA. The V gene end was trimmed by 3 bases and the J gene end by 4 bases; junction bases not matched to a gene: 6. The CDR3 is 15 amino acids. The CDR3 spells CASSFHLTGGYGYTF. CDR3 coding DNA: TGTGCCAGCAGCTTTCACTTGACAGGGGGCTATGGCTACACCTTC.

This chain joins TRBV27 and TRBJ2-2; 9 nucleotides match TRBD1. Germline V gives CDR1 MNHEY, CDR2 SMNVEV (reference sequence). V was clipped by 5 bases and J by 4 bases; unmatched bases: 2. There are 14 residues in the CDR3. The CDR3 loop reads CASSRQGGTGELFF. CDR3 in DNA: TGTGCCAGCAGTAGACAGGGGGGCACCGGGGAGCTGTTTTTT.

The genes are TRBV7-9 and TRBJ1-2; weak D call: TRBD1 (6 bases). Per germline, CDR1 SEHNR and CDR2 FQNEAQ (reference sequence). There are 16 residues in the CDR3. V shed 5 bases and J shed 6 bases, with 22 bases lying between them. The CDR3 sequence: CASSPTAWGLGNGYTF. In DNA, the CDR3 is TGTGCCAGCAGCCCGACCGCTTGGGGGCTTGGAAATGGCTACACCTTC.